This T cell receptor beta chain was profiled in a study of shared clonotypes between healthy human individuals. General study points: Naive subsets tended to show greater estimated richness than memory subsets.

Germline values: CDR1 MNHNS, CDR2 SASEGT. V was pared by 1 base and J by 4 bases, with 10 bases of the junction left unmatched. The CDR3 has 17 amino acids. A CD45RA+ naive subset and a CD45RA-negative memory subset were split from CD4+ cells. The table came from immunoSEQ multiplex PCR; TCRdb's copy has only in-frame clones and leaves some out. Here the sample spans over a million clones, around 74% being singletons. Turning to this clone: The antigen is undetermined.

This TCR was recovered from a man younger than 35 in good health. The rearrangement uses TRBV6-1 and TRBJ1-5; 7 nucleotides agree with TRBD1. The sequenced material came from memory CD4+ T cells sorted from blood. Subset given: CD45RA-negative fraction. CDR3 sequence (DNA): TGTGCCAGCAGTGAAGGGGGTTATACAGGGGAAAATCAGCCCCAGCATTTT. Translated, it gives CASSEGGYTGENQPQHF.